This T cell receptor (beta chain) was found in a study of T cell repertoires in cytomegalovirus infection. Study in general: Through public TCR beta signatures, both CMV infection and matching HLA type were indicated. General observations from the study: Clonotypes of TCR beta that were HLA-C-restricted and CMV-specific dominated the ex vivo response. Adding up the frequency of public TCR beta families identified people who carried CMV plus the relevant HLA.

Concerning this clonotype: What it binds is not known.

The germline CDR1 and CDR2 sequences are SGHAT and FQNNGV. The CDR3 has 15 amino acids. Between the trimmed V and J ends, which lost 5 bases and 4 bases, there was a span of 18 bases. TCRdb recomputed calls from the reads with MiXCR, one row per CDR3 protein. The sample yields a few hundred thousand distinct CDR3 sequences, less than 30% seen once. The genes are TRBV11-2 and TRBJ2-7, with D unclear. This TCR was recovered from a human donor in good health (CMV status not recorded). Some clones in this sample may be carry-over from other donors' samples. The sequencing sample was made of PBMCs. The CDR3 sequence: CASSPDLSKLYEQYF. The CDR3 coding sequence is TGTGCCAGCAGCCCCGATTTGAGCAAGTTATACGAGCAGTACTTC.